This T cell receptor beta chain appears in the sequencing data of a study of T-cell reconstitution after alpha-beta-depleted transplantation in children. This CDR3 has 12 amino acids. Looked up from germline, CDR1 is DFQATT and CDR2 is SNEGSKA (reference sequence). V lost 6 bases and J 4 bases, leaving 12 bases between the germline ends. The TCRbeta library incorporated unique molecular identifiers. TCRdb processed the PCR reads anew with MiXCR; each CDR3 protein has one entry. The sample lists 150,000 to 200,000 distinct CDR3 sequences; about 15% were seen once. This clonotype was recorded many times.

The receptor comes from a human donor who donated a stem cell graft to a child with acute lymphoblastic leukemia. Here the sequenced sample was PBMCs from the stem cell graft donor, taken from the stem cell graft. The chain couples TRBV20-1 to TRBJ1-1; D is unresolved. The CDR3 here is CSAEREGTEAFF. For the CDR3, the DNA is TGCAGTGCGGAACGTGAGGGCACTGAAGCTTTCTTT.